Each of the 26 T cell receptor beta chains below was sequenced from the same sample in a study of cytomegalovirus exposure and HLA in healthy donors. Both 60 Vbeta primers and 13 Jbeta primers went into the PCR. Clones were sequenced by immunoSEQ multiplex PCR, and TCRdb holds only the in-frame ones, with some missing. The sample records about 140,000 clones, 60% to 80% being singletons. Material: PBMCs. All receptors derive from a woman in her thirties in good health and CMV-seronegative.

This clone was counted only a few times. The chain joins TRBV7-2 to TRBJ1-5; D remains unclear. The CDR3 totals 13 residues. Germline values: CDR1 SGHTA, CDR2 FQGNSA. Trimming took 4 bases from V and 5 from J, leaving 9 bases between them. The CDR3 DNA reads as TGTGCCAGCAGCTCTCAGTTCGATCAGCCCCAGCATTTT. Encoded protein: CASSSQFDQPQHF.

The gene calls are TRBV18 and TRBJ1-5; D is perhaps TRBD1 (6 bases). V gave up 3 bases and J gave up 2 bases, with 11 bases separating them. This CDR3 is 15 amino acids long. Germline V lookup: CDR1 KGHSH, CDR2 LQKENI. CDR3 sequence reads: CASSPKGGGNQPQHF. The CDR3 DNA reads as TGTGCCAGCTCACCTAAAGGGGGGGGCAATCAGCCCCAGCATTTT.

In this sample, this clone turned up a few times. The chain joins TRBV2 to TRBJ2-2, with D unclear. CDR1 SNHLY and CDR2 FYNNEI come from the germline V gene. With 4 bases removed from V and 1 base from J, the gap between germline ends came to 7 bases. The length of the CDR3 is 14 residues. The CDR3 sequence: CASSVTGNTGELFF. The CDR3, as DNA: TGTGCCAGCAGTGTCACGGGGAACACCGGGGAGCTGTTTTTT. Full variable domain (remainder filled in from reference TRBV2 and TRBJ2-2): EPEVTQTPSHQVTQMGQEVILRCVPISNHLYFYWYRQILGQKVEFLVSFYNNEISEKSEIFDDQFSVERPDGSNFTLKIRSTKLEDSAMYFCASSVTGNTGELFFGEGSRLTVL.

The gene calls are TRBV7-2 and TRBJ2-4; 7 bases fit TRBD2. With V trimmed by 5 bases and J by 7 bases, 5 bases remained unmatched. This CDR3 comprises 13 residues. In germline, CDR1 is SGHTA, CDR2 FQGNSA. The CDR3 DNA sequence: TGTGCCAGCAGCCGGAAAGCGGGGAACATTCAGTACTTC. The encoded protein is CASSRKAGNIQYF. The variable domain in full, completed from reference TRBV7-2 and TRBJ2-4, reads GAGVSQSPSNKVTEKGKDVELRCDPISGHTALYWYRQSLGQGLEFLIYFQGNSAPDKSGLPSDRFSAERTGGSVSTLTIQRTQQEDSAVYLCASSRKAGNIQYFGAGTRLSVL.

The rearrangement joins TRBV2 to TRBJ2-5, with 11 bases fitting TRBD1. The CDR3 covers 15 residues. Looked up from germline, CDR1 is SNHLY and CDR2 is FYNNEI. After removal of 6 bases from V and 4 bases from J, the junction contained 7 bases not matched to a gene. CDR3 residues: CASRRDRGGPETQYF. CDR3 in DNA: TGTGCCAGCAGAAGGGACAGGGGGGGTCCAGAGACCCAGTACTTC. Full variable domain (remainder filled in from reference TRBV2 and TRBJ2-5): EPEVTQTPSHQVTQMGQEVILRCVPISNHLYFYWYRQILGQKVEFLVSFYNNEISEKSEIFDDQFSVERPDGSNFTLKIRSTKLEDSAMYFCASRRDRGGPETQYFGPGTRLLVL.

This chain uses TRBV7-2 with TRBJ2-5, with 7 bases identical to TRBD2. V lost 6 bases to trimming and J lost 2 bases; unmatched junction nucleotides: 6. CDR1 and CDR2 from the germline V gene are SGHTA and FQGNSA. CDR3 length: 14 amino acids. The CDR3 DNA is TGTGCCAGCAGGACACTGGGAGGGCAAGAGACCCAGTACTTC. Its translation: CASRTLGGQETQYF.

The J gene is TRBJ1-2, the V gene TRBV28, with D maybe TRBD1 (5 bases). The CDR3 loop spans 12 amino acids. V lost 7 bases and J 1 base, leaving 7 bases between the germline ends. CDR1 and CDR2 from the germline V gene are MDHEN and SYDVKM. The CDR3 here is CASKTVNYGYTF. The CDR3 bases are TGTGCCAGCAAGACAGTTAACTATGGCTACACCTTC.

V is TRBV9 and J is TRBJ1-4, with 8 nucleotides matching TRBD1. The CDR3 runs to 13 residues. With V trimmed by 4 bases and J by 10 bases, 6 bases remained unmatched. Germline V gives CDR1 SGDLS, CDR2 YYNGEE. CDR3 in amino acids: CASSQETGVKLFF. The CDR3 DNA reads TGTGCCAGCAGCCAAGAGACAGGGGTAAAACTGTTTTTT.

The V and J genes are TRBV27 and TRBJ2-5; no firm D call. V shed 4 bases and J shed 3 bases, with 9 bases lying between them. The length of the CDR3 is 13 residues. The germline CDR1 and CDR2 sequences are MNHEY and SMNVEV (reference sequence). CDR3: CASSWQNEETQYF. In DNA form, the CDR3 reads TGTGCCAGCAGTTGGCAGAATGAAGAGACCCAGTACTTC.

This sequence joins TRBV7-8 and TRBJ2-3, with a possible D match to TRBD1 (6 bases). The length of the CDR3 is 16 residues. CDR1 and CDR2 (germline): SGHVS, FQNEAQ. Trimming left V 3 bases short and J 1 base short, with 14 bases between. CDR3 nucleotide sequence: TGTGCCAGCAGCTTTGTTCTTGGGACACGCACAGATACGCAGTATTTT. It encodes CASSFVLGTRTDTQYF. The complete variable domain, with remaining parts taken from reference TRBV7-8 and TRBJ2-3, reads GAGVSQSPRYKVAKRGQDVALRCDPISGHVSLFWYQQALGQGPEFLTYFQNEAQLDKSGLPSDRFFAERPEGSVSTLKIQRTQQEDSAVYLCASSFVLGTRTDTQYFGPGTRLTVL.

This clone was counted a few times. The rearrangement joins TRBV30 to TRBJ1-1; TRBD1 agrees at 7 bases. The CDR3 totals 14 residues. The junction had 8 bases not matched to a gene; V was cut back by 3 bases and J by 4 bases. CDR1 is GTSNPN and CDR2 is SVGIG in the germline V gene (reference sequence). CDR3 DNA sequence: TGTGCCTGGAGCCGACAGGGCCTCGTCACTGAAGCTTTCTTT. It yields the protein CAWSRQGLVTEAFF. Full variable domain (outside the CDR3, taken from reference TRBV30 and TRBJ1-1): SQTIHQWPATLVQPVGSPLSLECTVEGTSNPNLYWYRQAAGRGLQLLFYSVGIGQISSEVPQNLSASRPQDRQFILSSKKLLLSDSGFYLCAWSRQGLVTEAFFGQGTRLTVV.

The chain is built from TRBV2 and TRBJ2-5; 9 bases are a match to TRBD1. This CDR3 comprises 13 residues. Looked up from germline, CDR1 is SNHLY and CDR2 is FYNNEI. Trimming cost V 4 bases and J 5 bases; bases outside gene matches: 2. The CDR3 nucleotides read TGTGCCAGCAGTGGGGACAGGGTCGAGACCCAGTACTTC. As protein: CASSGDRVETQYF.

V and J are TRBV4-1 and TRBJ2-5; D possibly corresponds to TRBD1 (6 bases). The CDR3 runs to 14 residues. The germline V gene has CDR1 MGHRA and CDR2 YSYEKL. V was clipped by 4 bases and J by 2 bases, with 11 bases between them. CDR3 protein: CASSRSGQQETQYF. CDR3 sequence (DNA): TGCGCCAGCAGCCGATCCGGACAGCAAGAGACCCAGTACTTC.

This clone was found a few times. J is TRBJ2-5 and V is TRBV5-6, with a weak D call TRBD2 (5 bases). The CDR3 has 15 residues. Germline loops: CDR1 SGHDT, CDR2 YYEEEE. The V and J ends lost 4 bases and 0 bases respectively, with 13 bases between them. The CDR3 loop is CASSPIGLHQETQYF. The CDR3 DNA follows: TGTGCCAGCAGCCCGATCGGACTGCACCAAGAGACCCAGTACTTC.

This chain's CDR3 is CASSSSEEAFF. CDR3 nucleotide sequence: TGCGCCAGCAGCTCTTCAGAAGAAGCTTTCTTT. V is TRBV5-1 and J is TRBJ1-1; no clear D. CDR3 length: 11 residues. CDR1 is SGHRS, CDR2 YFSETQ, per germline. Trimming removed 3 bases from V and 8 bases from J, with 8 bases in between.

J is TRBJ2-5 and V is TRBV4-1, with 10 bases identical to TRBD2. The CDR3 contains 15 residues. Trimming removed 2 bases from V and 2 bases from J; junction bases left unmatched: 2. Germline CDR1 and CDR2: MGHRA and YSYEKL. The CDR3 DNA reads as TGCGCCAGCAGCCAACCTAGCGGGGGACAAGAGACCCAGTACTTC. Residues: CASSQPSGGQETQYF.

This clone was found once. The V and J genes are TRBV15 and TRBJ2-1; 7 bases line up with TRBD2. This CDR3 comprises 15 residues. Trimming cost V 0 bases and J 10 bases; bases outside gene matches: 9. The V gene's germline CDR1 is LNHNV and CDR2 YYDKDF (reference sequence). The CDR3 DNA sequence: TGTGCCACCAGCAGAGATCAGGGCGGGGGAAGGGAGCAGTTCTTC. It encodes CATSRDQGGGREQFF.

CDR3 sequence: CACGQLLYGYTF. The CDR3 DNA reads TGTGCCTGCGGACAGCTCCTCTATGGCTACACCTTC. This chain connects TRBV30 to TRBJ1-2, with D perhaps matching TRBD1 (6 bases). The CDR3 spans 12 residues. The germline V gene encodes CDR1 GTSNPN and CDR2 SVGIG (reference sequence). V was cut by 6 bases and J by 4 bases, with 12 bases left in between.

The chain combines TRBV30 with TRBJ2-1; tentative D call: TRBD2 (6 bases). This CDR3 spans 13 amino acids. Germline CDR1 is GTSNPN and CDR2 is SVGIG (reference sequence). Trimming cost V 0 bases and J 9 bases, with 12 bases left between them. As DNA, the CDR3 is TGTGCCTGGAGTGTAACCGGGAGCGGTGAGCAGTTCTTC. This translates into CAWSVTGSGEQFF.

This clone was seen a few times. The rearrangement uses TRBV2 and TRBJ2-7; D remains unclear. This CDR3 is built from 13 residues. The germline V gene has CDR1 SNHLY and CDR2 FYNNEI. Trimming pared 4 bases from V and 0 bases from J, leaving 7 bases between. The DNA of the CDR3 is TGTGCCAGCAGTGTGGCCCGCTCCTACGAGCAGTACTTC. Translation gives CASSVARSYEQYF.

The chain carries TRBV19 and TRBJ2-5; TRBD2 agrees at 10 bases. Germline V lookup: CDR1 LNHDA, CDR2 SQIVND (reference sequence). This CDR3 region has 14 residues. V lost 7 bases and J lost 3; bases outside the gene matches: 5. CDR3 DNA sequence: TGTGCCAGTAAGATTAGCGGGGGGAAAGAGACCCAGTACTTC. Translating it yields CASKISGGKETQYF.

V is TRBV2 and J is TRBJ2-2; a weak D match, TRBD1 (6 bases). The CDR3 length is 16 residues. The V gene lost 4 bases and the J gene lost 5 bases, with 17 bases spanning the gap. Looked up from germline, CDR1 is SNHLY and CDR2 is FYNNEI. The CDR3 region is CASSGAGPGVTGELFF. In DNA form, the CDR3 reads TGTGCCAGCAGTGGTGCCGGGCCAGGGGTTACCGGGGAGCTGTTTTTT. Using reference TRBV2 and TRBJ2-2 for the parts outside the CDR3, the full variable domain is EPEVTQTPSHQVTQMGQEVILRCVPISNHLYFYWYRQILGQKVEFLVSFYNNEISEKSEIFDDQFSVERPDGSNFTLKIRSTKLEDSAMYFCASSGAGPGVTGELFFGEGSRLTVL.

The V call is TRBV2, the J call TRBJ2-5; 11 bases match TRBD1. Germline CDR1 and CDR2: SNHLY and FYNNEI. With V trimmed by 6 bases and J by 1 base, 4 bases remained unmatched. CDR3 length: 15 residues. The CDR3 nucleotides are TGTGCCAGCAGAACGGGACAGGGGGGCCAAGAGACCCAGTACTTC. Translation: CASRTGQGGQETQYF.

The rearrangement joins TRBV28 to TRBJ1-2; 7 bases are a match to TRBD1. CDR1 and CDR2 from the germline V gene are MDHEN and SYDVKM. CDR3 length: 14 residues. V trimming: 6 bases; J trimming: 4 bases; junction bases outside the gene matches: 8. The CDR3 bases are TGTGCCAGCAGCCTGAACAGGGGCTTCTATGGCTACACCTTC. This codes for CASSLNRGFYGYTF.

CDR3 coding DNA: TGCGCCAGCAGCTTGGATGGCAGGAGGAGCTCCTACAATGAGCAGTTCTTC. Translating gives CASSLDGRRSSYNEQFF. The rearrangement joins TRBV5-1 to TRBJ2-1; maybe TRBD2 (5 bases). Germline V lookup: CDR1 SGHRS, CDR2 YFSETQ. The CDR3 has 17 residues. V shed 0 bases and J shed 0 bases, with 13 bases lying between them.

About this clone itself: One end of the junction is discordant with germline, which a read error may explain. The chain has TRBV7-9 and TRBJ2-3; possibly TRBD1 for D (6 bases). Germline V gene sequence: CDR1 SEHNR, CDR2 FQNEAQ (reference sequence). This CDR3 region has 15 residues. The CDR3 coding sequence is TGTTCCAGCAGCTTATCGACAGGTAGCACAGATACGCAGTATTTT. Its translation: CSSSLSTGSTDTQYF.